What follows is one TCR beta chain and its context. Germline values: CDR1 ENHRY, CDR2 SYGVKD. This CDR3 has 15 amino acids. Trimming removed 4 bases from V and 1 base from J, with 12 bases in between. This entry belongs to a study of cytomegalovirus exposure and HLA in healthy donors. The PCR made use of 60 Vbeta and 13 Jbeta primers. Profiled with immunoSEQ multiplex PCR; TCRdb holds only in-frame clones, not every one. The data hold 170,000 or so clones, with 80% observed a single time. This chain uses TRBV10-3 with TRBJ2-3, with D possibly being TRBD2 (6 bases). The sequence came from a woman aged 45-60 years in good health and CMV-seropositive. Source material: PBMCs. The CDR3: CAISVQLAGTDTQYF. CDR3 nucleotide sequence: TGTGCCATCAGTGTCCAACTAGCAGGCACAGATACGCAGTATTTT.